There are many counts of the clone carrying this T cell receptor beta chain. Its antigen is as yet unknown. The data were taken from a study of CD8 T cells in ankylosing spondylitis. Findings and caveats of the study: As reported, disease-linked clones showed significant enrichment in matched ankylosing spondylitis synovial fluid. A TCR beta motif made of 7 to 9 highly homologous variants seemed typical of ankylosing spondylitis blood.

The TCR beta libraries were generated through quantitative 5'-RACE incorporating molecular barcodes. MiXCR, applied by TCRdb to the 5' RACE reads, yields one record per CDR3 protein. In the table there are 450,000 to 550,000 distinct CDR3 sequences, approximately 5% of which are singletons. With 0 bases clipped from V and 0 bases from J, the junction kept 6 bases outside the gene matches. The CDR3 has 17 amino acids. From germline, CDR1 is SGHRS and CDR2 YFSETQ. The chain has TRBV5-1 and TRBJ2-1; 7 bases map to TRBD2. This TCR was recovered from a male donor with ankylosing spondylitis. Sequencing was performed on blood, either unsorted or a sorted T cell fraction (not recorded which). CDR3 residues: CASSLDLRGSSYNEQFF. The CDR3 DNA follows: TGCGCCAGCAGCTTGGATTTGCGGGGGAGCTCCTACAATGAGCAGTTCTTC.